This entry lists 10 T cell receptor beta chains sequenced from one sample in a study of long-term antiretroviral therapy in people with HIV. The run of the v3.0 immunoSEQ assay was at survey level. Data came from immunoSEQ multiplex PCR; TCRdb stores just in-frame clones and leaves some out. The sample contains more than 20,000 clones, 70% to 90% of which appear only once. The specimen was unsorted PBMCs, collected roughly 2.7 years after starting antiretroviral therapy. The source of these receptors is a middle-aged man with HIV.

The gene calls are TRBV9 and TRBJ1-1; D is perhaps TRBD1 (6 bases). V was clipped by 0 bases and J by 4 bases, with 10 bases between them. This CDR3 is 14 amino acids long. Germline V gene data show CDR1 as SGDLS and CDR2 as YYNGEE. CDR3 amino acids: CASSVGAGATEAFF. Here the CDR3 DNA reads TGTGCCAGCAGCGTAGGGGCGGGGGCCACTGAAGCTTTCTTT.

The rearrangement links TRBV28 to TRBJ2-5; no definite D call. Trimming shortened V by 7 bases and J by 5 bases, and 17 bases separated the two germline ends. CDR1 is MDHEN, CDR2 SYDVKM, per germline. The CDR3 spans 14 residues. CDR3 nucleotide sequence: TGTGCCAGCAACCTCTCCCTTGACGGGGAGACCCAGTACTTC. Its protein is CASNLSLDGETQYF.

The V and J genes are TRBV5-6 and TRBJ2-5; a possible D gene is TRBD2 (6 bases). This CDR3 contains 15 residues. Trimming stripped 2 bases from V and 4 bases from J, with 15 bases between. CDR1 and CDR2 (germline): SGHDT, YYEEEE. CDR3 residues: CASSLTLKGGETQYF. DNA of the CDR3: TGTGCCAGCAGCTTAACTCTAAAGGGAGGAGAGACCCAGTACTTC. The full variable domain, in which reference TRBV5-6 and TRBJ2-5 provide the parts outside the CDR3, is DAGVTQSPTHLIKTRGQQVTLRCSPKSGHDTVSWYQQALGQGPQFIFQYYEEEERQRGNFPDRFSGHQFPNYSSELNVNALLLGDSALYLCASSLTLKGGETQYFGPGTRLLVL.

V is TRBV21-1 and J is TRBJ2-7; the table's D call, TRBD1, was not checked against the DNA. TRBV21-1 constitutes a pseudogene. The CDR3 totals 15 residues. CDR3 in DNA: TGTGCCAGCAGCAAACAAACCGGGACATCCTACGAGCAGTACTTC. This sequence encodes CASSKQTGTSYEQYF.

This chain links TRBV5-1 with TRBJ2-5; D possibly corresponds to TRBD2 (5 bases). V shed 0 bases and J shed 2 bases, with 11 bases lying between them. CDR1 and CDR2 (germline): SGHRS, YFSETQ. CDR3 size: 15 residues. DNA of the CDR3: TGCGCCAGCAGCTTGGCGACTACCAAACAAGAGACCCAGTACTTC. Amino acid sequence: CASSLATTKQETQYF.

This chain links TRBV19 with TRBJ2-5; 11 bases fit TRBD2. Per the germline V gene, CDR1 is LNHDA and CDR2 is SQIVND (reference sequence). The CDR3 is 16 residues long. V shed 4 bases and J 5 bases; nucleotides not matched to a gene: 9. This chain's CDR3 is CASSTGTSGTWETQYF. The CDR3 coding sequence is TGTGCCAGTAGTACCGGGACTAGCGGAACTTGGGAGACCCAGTACTTC. The full variable domain, completed using reference TRBV19 and TRBJ2-5, is DGGITQSPKYLFRKEGQNVTLSCEQNLNHDAMYWYRQDPGQGLRLIYYSQIVNDFQKGDIAEGYSVSREKKESFPLTVTSAQKNPTAFYLCASSTGTSGTWETQYFGPGTRLLVL.

In DNA, the CDR3 is TGCGCCAGCAGCTTGGGACGGTTAACTAATGAAAAACTGTTTTTT. This sequence encodes CASSLGRLTNEKLFF. The chain is built from TRBV5-1 and TRBJ1-4; D uncertain. The CDR3 runs to 15 residues. V shed 0 bases and J shed 1 base, with 7 bases lying between them. The germline V gene encodes CDR1 SGHRS and CDR2 YFSETQ.

The V and J genes are TRBV27 and TRBJ2-5, with D maybe TRBD2 (7 bases). CDR1 is MNHEY and CDR2 is SMNVEV in the germline V gene (reference sequence). This CDR3 spans 14 amino acids. V lost 5 bases to trimming and J lost 2 bases, with 12 bases between them. The CDR3 region is CASSPGGRQETQYF. CDR3 nucleotide sequence: TGTGCCAGCAGTCCGGGGGGCCGACAAGAGACCCAGTACTTC.

V gene TRBV10-3 combines with J gene TRBJ2-3, with TRBD2 matching 12 bases. V trimming: 3 bases; J trimming: 2 bases; junction bases outside the gene matches: 9. The CDR3 loop spans 18 amino acids. The germline gives CDR1 ENHRY, CDR2 SYGVKD. The CDR3: CAISDSGLAGYNTDTQYF. The DNA for the CDR3 is TGTGCCATCAGTGATTCCGGACTAGCGGGGTATAACACAGATACGCAGTATTTT.

The J gene is TRBJ1-4, the V gene TRBV30; 7 bases fit TRBD1. This CDR3 contains 15 residues. Germline V gene lookup returns CDR1 GTSNPN and CDR2 SVGIG (reference sequence). Losses at the gene ends were 0 bases for V and 8 bases for J; bases not matched to a gene: 9. For the CDR3, the DNA is TGTGCCTGGAGTGTACCGGCAGGGGGAGGAGAAAAACTGTTTTTT. Amino acids: CAWSVPAGGGEKLFF.